This T cell receptor (beta chain) is drawn from a study of T cells in Graves' hyperthyroidism and ophthalmopathy. What was amplified from RNA transcripts were TCR beta CDR3 regions. The primer set for the first-round RT-PCR of the TCR CDR3 was HTBI. MiXCR was run by TCRdb on the multiplex PCR reads, yielding one entry per CDR3 protein. Here the sample spans fewer than 650,000 distinct CDR3 sequences, about 15% being singletons. Regarding the study as a whole: A median roughly six months before onset, the model predicted ophthalmopathy. Clonotypes that were expanded in thyroid above 0.001 mostly appeared in blood too. Stable hyperthyroidism was told apart from ophthalmopathy by a model built on 13 V-J features.

This clonotype was found many times. Antigen: not known. The V gene end was trimmed by 2 bases and the J gene end by 6 bases; junction bases not matched to a gene: 19. CDR1 and CDR2 (germline): MDHEN, SYDVKM. The CDR3 is made up of 19 amino acids. The sequence derives from a woman aged 40 to 50 with Graves' ophthalmopathy. The sequencing sample was made of blood. This chain connects TRBV28 to TRBJ1-5; TRBD1 aligns across 7 bases. The CDR3 here is CASSLPGQVGFVVRQPQHF. CDR3 coding DNA: TGTGCCAGCAGTTTACCTGGACAGGTCGGGTTCGTTGTTCGTCAGCCCCAGCATTTT.